This entry lists 6 T cell receptor beta chains sequenced from one sample in a study of metastatic and nonmetastatic thyroid tumors. TCRdb reprocessed the PCR reads using MiXCR. This table holds approximately 38,000 clones, 26% found once. Prior to thyroid surgery, none of the patients had received any treatment. The sample consisted of blood. Receptors originate from a female donor with papillary thyroid cancer or a benign thyroid nodule (not recorded which). Some clones in this sample may be carry-over from other donors' samples.

This clone rates as medium-sized. This sequence joins TRBV20-1 and TRBJ1-6; 7 bases line up with TRBD1. With V trimmed by 4 bases and J by 4 bases, 7 bases remained unmatched. CDR1 is DFQATT and CDR2 is SNEGSKA in the germline V gene (reference sequence). The length of the CDR3 is 15 residues. For the CDR3, the DNA is TGCAGTGCTACCCTCACAGGGGCTTATAATTCACCCCTCCACTTT. Translating gives CSATLTGAYNSPLHF.

The table lists this clone with many counts. The chain links TRBV3-1 to TRBJ1-4, with 8 positions matching TRBD1. CDR3 length: 15 amino acids. Germline assignment: CDR1 LGHDT and CDR2 YNNKEL (reference sequence). After removal of 3 bases from V and 3 bases from J, the junction contained 3 bases not matched to a gene. The CDR3 region is CASSQDRDANEKLFF. Written as DNA, the CDR3 is TGTGCCAGCAGCCAGGACAGGGATGCTAATGAAAAACTGTTTTTT.

This clone was found many times. The chain is built from TRBV20-1 and TRBJ1-6; D may be TRBD1 (6 bases). The CDR3 totals 15 residues. V was trimmed by 3 bases and J by 5 bases, leaving 14 bases between them. The germline V gene has CDR1 DFQATT and CDR2 SNEGSKA (reference sequence). The DNA of the CDR3 is TGCAGTGCTAGTTATAAGGGGGATCATAATTCACCCCTCCACTTT. As protein: CSASYKGDHNSPLHF.

Here the CDR3 reads CASSQSASVLRQYF. The CDR3 DNA is TGCGCCAGCAGCCAATCCGCTTCAGTCTTGCGGCAGTACTTC. The chain joins TRBV4-1 to TRBJ2-7; D is unresolved. V was cut by 2 bases and J by 9 bases, with 17 bases left in between. The CDR3 is 14 amino acids. CDR1 is MGHRA, CDR2 YSYEKL, per germline.

V gene TRBV27 combines with J gene TRBJ2-1, with no clear D. The V gene's germline CDR1 is MNHEY and CDR2 SMNVEV (reference sequence). The CDR3 sequence is 13 residues long. V gave up 2 bases and J gave up 4 bases, with 6 bases separating them. The CDR3 spells CASSLQVYNEQFF. The DNA of the CDR3 is TGTGCCAGCAGTTTACAGGTGTACAATGAGCAGTTCTTC.

A note on this clone: Germline is not matched at one junction end, which may reflect a read error. The chain combines TRBV30 with TRBJ1-5, with 10 bases identical to TRBD1. The J call may not be correct, given that the DNA end is closer to TRBJ2-3. CDR3 length equals 15 residues. Germline-derived CDR1 and CDR2 are GTSNPN and SVGIG (reference sequence). The CDR3 is CAWGVGQGSNKPQYF. DNA for the CDR3: TGTGCCTGGGGTGTGGGACAGGGGAGCAATAAGCCCCAGTATTTT.